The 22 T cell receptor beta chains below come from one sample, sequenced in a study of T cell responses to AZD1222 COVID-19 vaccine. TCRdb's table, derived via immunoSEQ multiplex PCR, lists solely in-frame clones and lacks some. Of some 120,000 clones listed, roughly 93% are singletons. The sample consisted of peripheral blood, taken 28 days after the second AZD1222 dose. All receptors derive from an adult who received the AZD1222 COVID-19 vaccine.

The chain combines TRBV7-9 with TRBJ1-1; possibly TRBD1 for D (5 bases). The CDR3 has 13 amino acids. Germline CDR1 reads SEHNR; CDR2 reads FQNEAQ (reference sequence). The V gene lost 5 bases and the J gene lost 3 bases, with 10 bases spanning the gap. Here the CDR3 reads CASSPQQDTEAFF. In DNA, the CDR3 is TGTGCCAGCAGCCCTCAACAGGACACTGAAGCTTTCTTT.

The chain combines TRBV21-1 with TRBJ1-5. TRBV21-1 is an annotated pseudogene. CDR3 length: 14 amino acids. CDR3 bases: TGTGCCAGCAGCAAAGGGTGGTGGAATCAGCCCCAGCATTTT. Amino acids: CASSKGWWNQPQHF.

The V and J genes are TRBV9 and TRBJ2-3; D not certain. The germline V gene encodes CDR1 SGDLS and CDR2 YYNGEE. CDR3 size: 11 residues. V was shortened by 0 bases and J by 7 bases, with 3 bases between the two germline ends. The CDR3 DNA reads TGTGCCAGCAGCGTAGGAAATACGCAGTATTTT. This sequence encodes CASSVGNTQYF.

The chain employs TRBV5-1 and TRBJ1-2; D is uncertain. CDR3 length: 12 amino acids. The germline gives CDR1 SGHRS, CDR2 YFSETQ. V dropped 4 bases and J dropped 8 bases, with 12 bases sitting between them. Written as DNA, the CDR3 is TGCGCCAGCAGCCAGATGAGGAACGGCTACACCTTC. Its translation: CASSQMRNGYTF.

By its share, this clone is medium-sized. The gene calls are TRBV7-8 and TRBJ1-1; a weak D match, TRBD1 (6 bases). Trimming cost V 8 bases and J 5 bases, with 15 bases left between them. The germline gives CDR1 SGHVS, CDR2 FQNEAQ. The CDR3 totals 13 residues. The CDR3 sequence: CASGIQGRTEAFF. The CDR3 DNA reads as TGTGCCAGCGGCATTCAGGGGAGAACTGAAGCTTTCTTT. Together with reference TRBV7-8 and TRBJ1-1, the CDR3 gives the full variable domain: GAGVSQSPRYKVAKRGQDVALRCDPISGHVSLFWYQQALGQGPEFLTYFQNEAQLDKSGLPSDRFFAERPEGSVSTLKIQRTQQEDSAVYLCASGIQGRTEAFFGQGTRLTVV.

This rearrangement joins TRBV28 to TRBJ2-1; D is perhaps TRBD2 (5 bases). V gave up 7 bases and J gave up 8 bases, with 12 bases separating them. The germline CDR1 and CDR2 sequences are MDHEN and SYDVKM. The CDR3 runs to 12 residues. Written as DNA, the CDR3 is TGTGCCAGCAACCTAAAGGACTATGAGCAGTTCTTC. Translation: CASNLKDYEQFF.

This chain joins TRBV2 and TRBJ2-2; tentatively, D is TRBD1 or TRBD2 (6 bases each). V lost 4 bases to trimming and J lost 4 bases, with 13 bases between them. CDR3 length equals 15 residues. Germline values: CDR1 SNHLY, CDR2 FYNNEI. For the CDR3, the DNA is TGTGCCAGCAGTGCCGGGGGCGCGGGCACCGGGGAGCTGTTTTTT. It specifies CASSAGGAGTGELFF. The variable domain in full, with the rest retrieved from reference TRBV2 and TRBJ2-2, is EPEVTQTPSHQVTQMGQEVILRCVPISNHLYFYWYRQILGQKVEFLVSFYNNEISEKSEIFDDQFSVERPDGSNFTLKIRSTKLEDSAMYFCASSAGGAGTGELFFGEGSRLTVL.

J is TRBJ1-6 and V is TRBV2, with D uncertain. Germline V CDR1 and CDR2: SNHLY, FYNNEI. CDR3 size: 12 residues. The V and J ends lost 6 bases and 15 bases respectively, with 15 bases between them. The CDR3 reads CASRADAFGLHF. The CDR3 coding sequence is TGTGCCAGCAGGGCCGATGCCTTCGGCCTCCACTTT.

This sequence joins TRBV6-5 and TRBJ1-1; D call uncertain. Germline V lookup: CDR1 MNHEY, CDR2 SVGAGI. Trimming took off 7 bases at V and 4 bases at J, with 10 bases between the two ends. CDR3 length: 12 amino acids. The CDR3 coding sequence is TGTGCCAGCATGAACGCCACCACTGAAGCTTTCTTT. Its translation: CASMNATTEAFF.

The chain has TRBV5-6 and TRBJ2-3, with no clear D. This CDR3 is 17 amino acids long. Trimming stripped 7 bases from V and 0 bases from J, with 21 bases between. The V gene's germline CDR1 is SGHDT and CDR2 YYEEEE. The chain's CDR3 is CASAQGSLSESTDTQYF. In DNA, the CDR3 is TGTGCCAGCGCACAAGGCTCCCTGAGTGAGAGCACAGATACGCAGTATTTT.

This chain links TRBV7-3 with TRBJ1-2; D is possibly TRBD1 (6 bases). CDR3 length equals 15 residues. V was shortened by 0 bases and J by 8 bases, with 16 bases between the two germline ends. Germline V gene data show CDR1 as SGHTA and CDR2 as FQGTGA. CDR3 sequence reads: CASSLTDSMGSGYTF. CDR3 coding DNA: TGTGCCAGCAGCTTAACGGACAGCATGGGGTCCGGCTACACCTTC. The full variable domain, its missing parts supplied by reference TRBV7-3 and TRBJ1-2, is GAGVSQTPSNKVTEKGKYVELRCDPISGHTALYWYRQSLGQGPEFLIYFQGTGAADDSGLPNDRFFAVRPEGSVSTLKIQRTERGDSAVYLCASSLTDSMGSGYTFGSGTRLTVV.

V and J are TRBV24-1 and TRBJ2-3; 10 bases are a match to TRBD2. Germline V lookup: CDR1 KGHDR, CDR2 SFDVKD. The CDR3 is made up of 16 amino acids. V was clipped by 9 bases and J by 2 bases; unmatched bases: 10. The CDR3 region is CATSSGSGGHTDTQYF. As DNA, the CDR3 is TGTGCCACCTCAAGTGGTAGCGGGGGGCACACAGATACGCAGTATTTT.

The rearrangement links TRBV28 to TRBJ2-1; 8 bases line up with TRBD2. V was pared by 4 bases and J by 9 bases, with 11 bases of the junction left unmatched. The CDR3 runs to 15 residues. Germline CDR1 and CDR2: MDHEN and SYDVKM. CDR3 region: CASSSQGTRSREQFF. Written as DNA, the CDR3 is TGTGCCAGCAGTTCCCAAGGGACTAGATCGCGTGAGCAGTTCTTC.

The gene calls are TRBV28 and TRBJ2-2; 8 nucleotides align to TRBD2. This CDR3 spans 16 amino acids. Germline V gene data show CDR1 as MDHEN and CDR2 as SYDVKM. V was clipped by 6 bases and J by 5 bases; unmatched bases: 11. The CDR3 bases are TGTGCCAGCAGCAGTAGCGGGACGCGGTTGACCGGGGAGCTGTTTTTT. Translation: CASSSSGTRLTGELFF. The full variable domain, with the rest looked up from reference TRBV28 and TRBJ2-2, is DVKVTQSSRYLVKRTGEKVFLECVQDMDHENMFWYRQDPGLGLRLIYFSYDVKMKEKGDIPEGYSVSREKKERFSLILESASTNQTSMYLCASSSSGTRLTGELFFGEGSRLTVL.

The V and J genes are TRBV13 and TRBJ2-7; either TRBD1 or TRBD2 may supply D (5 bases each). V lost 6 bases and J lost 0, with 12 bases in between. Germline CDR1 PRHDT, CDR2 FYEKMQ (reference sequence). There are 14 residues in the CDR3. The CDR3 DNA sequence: TGTGCCAGCAGGTCCCGAGGGGACTCCTACGAGCAGTACTTC. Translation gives CASRSRGDSYEQYF.

This CDR3 reads CASSKGQGVSTEAFF. The CDR3 coding sequence is TGTGCCAGCAGCAAAGGACAGGGGGTGTCCACTGAAGCTTTCTTT. This sequence joins TRBV21-1 and TRBJ1-1; the table calls TRBD1, which could not be checked here. TRBV21-1 is annotated as a pseudogene. The CDR3 is 15 amino acids.

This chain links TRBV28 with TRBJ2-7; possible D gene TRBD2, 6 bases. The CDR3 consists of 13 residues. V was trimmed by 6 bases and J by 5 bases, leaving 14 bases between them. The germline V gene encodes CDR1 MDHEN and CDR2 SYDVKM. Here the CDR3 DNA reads TGTGCCAGCAGAGGACCTGGGGGGAACGAGCAGTACTTC. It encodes CASRGPGGNEQYF.

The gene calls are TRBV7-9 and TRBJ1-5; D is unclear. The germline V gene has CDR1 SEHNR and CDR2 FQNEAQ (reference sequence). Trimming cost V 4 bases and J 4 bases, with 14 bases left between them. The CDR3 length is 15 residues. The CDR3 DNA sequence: TGTGCCAGCAGCTCGCGTGAGGGCCAAAATCAGCCCCAGCATTTT. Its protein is CASSSREGQNQPQHF.

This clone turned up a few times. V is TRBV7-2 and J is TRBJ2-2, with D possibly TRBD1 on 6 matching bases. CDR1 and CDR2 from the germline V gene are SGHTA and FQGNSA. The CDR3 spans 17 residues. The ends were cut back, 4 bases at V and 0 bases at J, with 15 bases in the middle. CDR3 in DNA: TGTGCCAGCAGCTCCCTAACGACAGGTCCGAACACCGGGGAGCTGTTTTTT. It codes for CASSSLTTGPNTGELFF.

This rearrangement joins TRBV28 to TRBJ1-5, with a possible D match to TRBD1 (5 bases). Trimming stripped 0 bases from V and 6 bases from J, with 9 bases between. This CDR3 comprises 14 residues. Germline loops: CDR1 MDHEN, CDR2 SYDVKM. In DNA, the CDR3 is TGTGCCAGCAGTTTATGGGGGGGTTCTCAGCCCCAGCATTTT. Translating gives CASSLWGGSQPQHF.

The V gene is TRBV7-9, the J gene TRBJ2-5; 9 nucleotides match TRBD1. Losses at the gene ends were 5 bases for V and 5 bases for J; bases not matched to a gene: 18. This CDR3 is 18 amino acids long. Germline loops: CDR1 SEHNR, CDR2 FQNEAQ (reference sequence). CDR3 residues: CASSLEQGAVLNRETQYF. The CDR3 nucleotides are TGTGCCAGCAGCCTGGAACAGGGGGCTGTTCTTAATCGGGAGACCCAGTACTTC.

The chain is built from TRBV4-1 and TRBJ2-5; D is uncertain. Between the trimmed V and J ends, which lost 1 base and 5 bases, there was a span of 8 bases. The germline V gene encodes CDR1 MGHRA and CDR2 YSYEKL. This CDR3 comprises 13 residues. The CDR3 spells CASSQGLMETQYF. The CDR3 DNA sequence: TGCGCCAGCAGCCAAGGGTTAATGGAGACCCAGTACTTC.